This T cell receptor (beta chain) was recorded in a study of PD-1 blockade in classical Hodgkin lymphoma. The study, taken as a whole, reports: Complete responders possessed baseline diversity comparable to newly diagnosed patients.

V shed 2 bases and J shed 7 bases, with 5 bases lying between them. The length of the CDR3 is 11 residues. Germline V CDR1 and CDR2: SGHVS, FQNEAQ. On this clone itself: Its target is not known.

Sequencing used immunoSEQ multiplex PCR; TCRdb keeps in-frame clones, though not all of them. This table holds tens of thousands of clones, about 85% found once. Time point noted: cycle 4 day 1 (C4D1), after more than 5 weeks of nivolumab. Relapses following autologous stem cell transplantation were seen in all patients, with brentuximab vedotin exposure varying. The clonotype originates from a human donor with classical Hodgkin lymphoma. Specimen: peripheral blood mononuclear cells (PBMCs), collected before the fourth cycle of nivolumab. The gene calls are TRBV7-8 and TRBJ1-1; D not certain. DNA of the CDR3: TGTGCCAGCAGCTTATCGGATGAAGCTTTCTTT. Its translation: CASSLSDEAFF.